What follows is one TCR beta chain and its context. The data belong to a study of cytomegalovirus exposure and HLA in healthy donors. The PCR had 60 Vbeta and 13 Jbeta primers. The repertoire was sequenced with immunoSEQ multiplex PCR; TCRdb's copy has only in-frame clones and lacks some. The sample holds around 140,000 clones, under 90% seen once. The length of the CDR3 is 16 residues. Germline V lookup: CDR1 MGHRA, CDR2 YSYEKL. Trimming at V came to 1 base and at J to 3 bases, leaving 3 bases not matched to a gene. V usage is TRBV4-1 and J usage is TRBJ1-4, with 9 bases that match TRBD1. Sequencing used PBMCs. The receptor comes from a man between 40 and 49 years old in good health and CMV-seronegative. CDR3 sequence: CASSQAGTGSNEKLFF. CDR3 nucleotides: TGCGCCAGCAGCCAAGCGGGGACAGGGTCTAATGAAAAACTGTTTTTT.